Sequencing of this TCR beta chain was carried out in a study of CD8 T cells in ankylosing spondylitis (dated by TCRdb to about 2017). In the study overall: To find TCR variants linked to disease, the study profiled T cell receptor beta repertoires in ankylosing spondylitis patients and healthy donors. The full study cohort was made up of under 30 ankylosing spondylitis patients and 108 healthy donors. Peripheral blood samples were taken, and synovial fluid was additionally collected from ankylosing spondylitis patients.

The CDR3 holds 13 amino acids from the cysteine to the phenylalanine. Of the read, only the CDR3 DNA is kept; its 39 bases are in frame from base 1. The germline V gene (reference sequence) sets CDR1 to LNHNV and CDR2 to YYDKDF. The V end loses 0 bases and the J end loses 6 bases, and a stretch of 7 bases separates them. TCRdb lists the instrument as Illumina HiSeq 2500. Quantitative 5'-RACE with molecular barcodes was the method used to prepare the TCR beta libraries. The original methods were these. To identify disease-linked TCR variants, a new computational method was used, one built on a probabilistic model of VDJ rearrangement. TCRdb redid the processing of the public reads, applying fastp at Q25 and MiXCR, and retained in-frame beta chains. Each entry is one CDR3 protein sequence, shown with its most common DNA and genes. TCRdb assigned the V and J calls; the authors' analysis was not used. Recorded for this sample are around 450,000 distinct CDR3 sequences; more than 25% of them occurred a single time. Of the sample, over 0.8% falls within the top ten clones.

About this clonotype itself: This clone's antigen is unknown. Base quality data are lacking; no much larger clone is found one base away.

Broad study findings and their caveats: A TCR beta motif of several highly homologous amino acid variants appeared characteristic of blood from ankylosing spondylitis patients. Some TCR beta motif variants had previously been reported in synovial fluid and blood of reactive arthritis patients, which suggested common disease-initiation mechanisms. The disease-linked clones were reported to be significantly enriched in matched synovial fluid samples from ankylosing spondylitis patients. The disease-linked clones had a CD8+ phenotype and were found at relatively low frequencies in peripheral blood.

The clonotype originates from a male donor with ankylosing spondylitis. Sequenced sample: blood, either unsorted or a sorted T cell fraction (not recorded which). The rearrangement combines TRBV15 with TRBJ2-3, with no D gene named confidently. The nucleotide sequence reads TGTGCCACCAGCAGAGAACGGGTGGATACGCAGTATTTT. The translation is CATSRERVDTQYF.